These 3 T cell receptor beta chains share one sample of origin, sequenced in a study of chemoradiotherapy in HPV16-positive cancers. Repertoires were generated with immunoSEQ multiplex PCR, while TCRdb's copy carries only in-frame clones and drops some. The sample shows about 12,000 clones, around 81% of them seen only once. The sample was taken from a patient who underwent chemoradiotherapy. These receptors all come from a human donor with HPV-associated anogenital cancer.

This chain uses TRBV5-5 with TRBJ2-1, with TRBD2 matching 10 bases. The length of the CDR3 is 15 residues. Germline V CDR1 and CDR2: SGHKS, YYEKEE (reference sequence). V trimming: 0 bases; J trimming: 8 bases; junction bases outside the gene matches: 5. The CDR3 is CASSLVSGGAYEQFF. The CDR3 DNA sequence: TGTGCCAGCAGCTTGGTGAGCGGGGGGGCCTATGAGCAGTTCTTC.

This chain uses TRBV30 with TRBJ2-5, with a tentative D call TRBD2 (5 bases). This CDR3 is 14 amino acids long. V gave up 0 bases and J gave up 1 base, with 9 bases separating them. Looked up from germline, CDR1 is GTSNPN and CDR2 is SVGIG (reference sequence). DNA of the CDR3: TGTGCCTGGAGTGTATTACGGGGCCAAGAGACCCAGTACTTC. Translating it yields CAWSVLRGQETQYF.

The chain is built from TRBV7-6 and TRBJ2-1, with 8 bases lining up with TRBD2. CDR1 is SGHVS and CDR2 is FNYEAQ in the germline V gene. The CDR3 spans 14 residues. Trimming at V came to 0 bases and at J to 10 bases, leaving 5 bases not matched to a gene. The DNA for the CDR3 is TGTGCCAGCAGCTTAGCGAGACAGCGGGGGGAGCAGTTCTTC. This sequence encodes CASSLARQRGEQFF.